Listed below are T cell receptor beta chains from one sample, sequenced in a study of T cell repertoires in cytomegalovirus infection. One entry per CDR3 protein results from TCRdb running MiXCR on the reads. The sample has a few hundred thousand distinct CDR3 sequences, less than 25% seen once. The antigens for these receptors are not known. The source was cultured PBMCs, collected from culture after CMV antigen stimulation. These receptors were collected from a human donor in good health (CMV status not recorded). Some clones in this sample may be carry-over from other donors' samples. Each CDR3 is given with its conserved first and last residue. A D gene is named only where the DNA matches it firmly. For some rows the clone size is stated as once, few or many, or as a class when expanded; others skip it.

abundance	j_gene	d_gene	v_gene	CDR3aa	CDR3nt
many	TRBJ1-1	-	TRBV4-2	CASSQTQDRFTEAFF	TGTGCCAGCAGCCAAACACAAGATCGGTTTACTGAAGCTTTCTTT
few	TRBJ2-1	-	TRBV11-2	CASSFQGSYNEQFF	TGTGCCAGCAGCTTTCAGGGCTCCTACAATGAGCAGTTCTTC
many	TRBJ1-2	-	TRBV7-2	CASSLVGRGYTF	TGTGCCAGCAGCTTAGTCGGGCGCGGCTACACCTTC
-	TRBJ1-1	-	TRBV7-6	CASSLFLPGETEAFF	TGTGCCAGCAGCTTATTTCTTCCAGGGGAAACTGAAGCTTTCTTT
-	TRBJ2-3	TRBD1	TRBV20-1	CSVKQGAVDTQYF	TGCAGTGTTAAACAGGGGGCGGTAGATACGCAGTATTTT
-	TRBJ1-1	-	TRBV6-2/TRBV6-3	CASRPRTGLNTEAFF	TGTGCCAGCAGACCCCGCACAGGATTGAACACTGAAGCTTTCTTT
-	TRBJ1-1	-	TRBV18	CASSGTRNTEAFF	TGTGCCAGCTCAGGAACGAGGAACACTGAAGCTTTCTTT
-	TRBJ1-1	TRBD1	TRBV20-1	CSGGQGDTEAFF	TGCAGTGGGGGACAGGGTGACACTGAAGCTTTCTTT
many	TRBJ1-2	TRBD1	TRBV7-2	CASSRTGVNYGYTF	TGTGCCAGCAGCCGGACAGGGGTTAACTATGGCTACACCTTC
many	TRBJ2-1	TRBD2	TRBV11-3	CASSDRTSGRVDEQFF	TGTGCCAGCAGCGATCGGACTAGCGGGAGGGTGGATGAGCAGTTCTTC
few	TRBJ1-5	-	TRBV12-3/TRBV12-4	CASSQGTGSQPQHF	TGTGCCAGCAGTCAGGGTACGGGTAGTCAGCCCCAGCATTTT
-	TRBJ2-7	TRBD2	TRBV19	CASSLEREQNEQYF	TGTGCCAGTAGTTTGGAGCGGGAGCAGAATGAGCAGTACTTC
-	TRBJ2-7	-	TRBV11-2	CASSPRWTGEQYF	TGTGCCAGCAGCCCGCGGTGGACCGGAGAGCAGTACTTC
few	TRBJ2-1	TRBD2	TRBV27	CASSFERLAGVTEQFF	TGTGCCAGCAGTTTTGAGCGACTAGCGGGAGTTACTGAGCAGTTCTTC
few	TRBJ2-7	-	TRBV19	CASSLQGTEQYF	TGTGCCAGTAGTTTACAGGGAACCGAGCAGTACTTC
-	TRBJ2-1	TRBD2	TRBV5-4	CAIRRTGLAGDRNEQFF	TGTGCCATCCGCCGGACAGGACTAGCGGGAGATCGCAATGAGCAGTTCTTC
few	TRBJ1-4	-	TRBV30	CAWTRKGETSEKLFF	TGTGCCTGGACTCGAAAGGGGGAAACGAGTGAAAAACTGTTTTTT
-	TRBJ1-5	TRBD1	TRBV6-2/TRBV6-3	CASSSGGIQPQHF	TGTGCCAGCAGTTCAGGGGGGATTCAGCCCCAGCATTTT
few	TRBJ2-1	TRBD2	TRBV5-4	CASSLSGEGRDEQFF	TGTGCCAGCAGCTTGTCGGGGGAGGGCCGGGATGAGCAGTTCTTC
many	TRBJ1-5	-	TRBV7-2	CASSPRQSNQPQHF	TGTGCCAGCAGCCCCCGACAGTCCAATCAGCCCCAGCATTTT
many	TRBJ2-1	-	TRBV2	CASSLRGSGGSYNEQFF	TGTGCCAGCAGCTTAAGGGGTAGCGGAGGCTCCTACAATGAGCAGTTCTTC
few	TRBJ2-1	TRBD2	TRBV7-2	CASSLRRTSGNNEQFF	TGTGCCAGCAGCTTACGCCGGACTAGCGGGAACAATGAGCAGTTCTTC
few	TRBJ1-1	-	TRBV19	CASSPRRGGTEAFF	TGTGCCAGTAGCCCGAGGAGGGGTGGAACTGAAGCTTTCTTT
many	TRBJ1-5	-	TRBV7-2	CASSSMGGSTSQPQHF	TGTGCCAGCAGCTCGATGGGAGGCTCCACGAGCCAGCCCCAGCATTTT
medium-sized	TRBJ1-1	-	TRBV7-9	CASSSIGQNTEAFF	TGTGCCAGCAGCTCGATCGGGCAGAACACTGAAGCTTTCTTT
-	TRBJ2-2	-	TRBV6-5	CASSYGSGSNTGELFF	TGTGCCAGCAGTTATGGTAGCGGCTCGAACACCGGGGAGCTGTTTTTT